The 5 T cell receptor beta chains listed next were all sequenced from one sample in a study of beta chain features in type 1 diabetes. Expressed TCRB transcripts were sequenced after all isolated RNA was converted to cDNA. Only in-frame clones appear in the TCRdb table, and some are missing; sequencing was by immunoSEQ multiplex PCR. This table holds approximately 250,000 clones, around 22% found once. These TCRs are of unknown antigen specificity. Findings and limits, study-wide: In all four CD4+ subsets, TCRB CDR3 length was significantly, moderately reduced in type 1 diabetes.

Specimen: naive CD4+ T cells from blood. The receptor source for this set is a woman aged 25 to 39 with type 1 diabetes.

The table lists this clone with a few counts. V usage is TRBV5-1 and J usage is TRBJ2-1, with unresolved D. This CDR3 has 11 amino acids. CDR1 SGHRS and CDR2 YFSETQ come from the germline V gene. Trimming stripped 4 bases from V and 8 bases from J, with 7 bases between. The CDR3 is CASSVTDEQFF. The CDR3 DNA follows: TGCGCCAGCAGCGTGACTGATGAGCAGTTCTTC.

The sample holds one count of this clone. The V and J genes are TRBV9 and TRBJ2-1; 7 bases match TRBD2. With V trimmed by 2 bases and J by 7 bases, 9 bases remained unmatched. Germline V gene sequence: CDR1 SGDLS, CDR2 YYNGEE. CDR3 length equals 15 residues. The CDR3 loop reads CASSVDQRDGNEQFF. The CDR3 region has the DNA TGTGCCAGCAGCGTTGATCAGCGGGATGGAAATGAGCAGTTCTTC.

This chain uses TRBV25-1 with TRBJ2-3; TRBD1 matches at 9 bases. From germline, CDR1 is MGHDK and CDR2 SYGVNS. Unmatched junction bases numbered 6, after V lost 1 base and J lost 4 bases. The CDR3 is 16 residues long. The CDR3 nucleotides read TGTGCCAGCAGTGAATTTAGGACAGGGGTGGCAGATACGCAGTATTTT. Its translation is CASSEFRTGVADTQYF.

A word on this clone: This CDR3 is also generated by other DNA sequences in the sample. This chain links TRBV6-5 with TRBJ2-3; D possibly corresponds to TRBD2 (5 bases). Trimming pared 8 bases from V and 1 base from J, leaving 10 bases between. The CDR3 has 13 residues. The germline V gene has CDR1 MNHEY and CDR2 SVGAGI. The CDR3 region is CASRSSGTDTQYF. DNA for the CDR3: TGTGCCAGCCGTAGTAGCGGCACAGATACGCAGTATTTT.

This clone was seen a handful of times. The chain recombines TRBV2 with TRBJ2-5; 7 positions agree with TRBD1. Germline-derived CDR1 and CDR2 are SNHLY and FYNNEI. The ends lost 6 bases at V and 0 bases at J; junction bases unmatched: 4. The CDR3 has 14 amino acids. The CDR3 here is CASSVGQYQETQYF. CDR3 bases: TGTGCCAGCAGCGTGGGACAGTACCAAGAGACCCAGTACTTC.